This T cell receptor beta chain originates from a study of CD8 T cells in ankylosing spondylitis. Study results and caveats: In synovial fluid and blood from reactive arthritis, some motif variants were previously reported. Disease-linked clones reportedly showed significant enrichment in matched ankylosing spondylitis synovial fluid. Roughly eight highly homologous variants formed a TCR beta motif that appeared characteristic of ankylosing spondylitis blood.

This clonotype was seen many times. Its antigen remains unidentified. CDR1 is WNHNN, CDR2 SYGVQD, per germline (reference sequence). The CDR3 runs 16 residues. V dropped 4 bases and J dropped 4; count of bases not matched to a gene: 8. With molecular barcodes, quantitative 5'-RACE was used to make the TCR beta libraries. TCRdb reanalysed the 5' RACE reads using MiXCR and keeps one entry per CDR3 protein. Of about 300,000 distinct CDR3 sequences detected, around 10% appear once; the ten largest clones hold about 10%. This TCR derives from a female donor with ankylosing spondylitis or in good health (not recorded which). V and J are TRBV10-1 and TRBJ2-3; 10 bases are shared with TRBD2. Sequencing was carried out using blood, either unsorted or a sorted T cell fraction (not recorded which). DNA for the CDR3: TGCGCCAGCAGTGCGCTAGCGGGAGTTAGGGCAGATACGCAGTATTTT. Translation: CASSALAGVRADTQYF.